A selection of T cell receptor beta chains follows, all from one sample in a study of shared clonotypes between healthy human individuals. The assay was immunoSEQ multiplex PCR, and TCRdb's table has in-frame clones only and misses some. The profile shows around 2.1 million clones, approximately 94% of them singletons. Sequencing input: naive CD8+ T cells from PBMCs. The source is a man between 18 and 29 years old in good health. Some clones in this sample may be carry-over from other donors' samples. CDR3s include the opening cysteine and the closing phenylalanine or tryptophan. The order of the fields is CDR3 protein, CDR3 DNA, clone size, J gene, D gene, V gene. D genes are given only for firm matches. Size tells how often a clone was seen (once, few, many) or the class of an expanded clone, and some rows leave it out.

CDR3aa: CASSGTELARGSYNEQFF; CDR3nt: TGCGCCAGCAGTGGGACAGAGTTGGCGAGGGGCTCCTACAATGAGCAGTTCTTC; abundance: NA; j_gene: TRBJ2-1; d_gene: NA; v_gene: TRBV10-2
CDR3aa: CASRSGQDIYGYTF; CDR3nt: TGTGCCAGCAGGAGTGGGCAGGACATATATGGCTACACCTTC; abundance: NA; j_gene: TRBJ1-2; d_gene: NA; v_gene: TRBV6-5
CDR3aa: CATSSGGYQPQHF; CDR3nt: TGTGCCACCAGCAGCGGGGGCTATCAGCCCCAGCATTTT; abundance: NA; j_gene: TRBJ1-5; d_gene: NA; v_gene: TRBV15
CDR3aa: CASSMETDLSYEQYF; CDR3nt: TGTGCCAGCAGCATGGAGACAGACCTCTCCTACGAGCAGTACTTC; abundance: NA; j_gene: TRBJ2-7; d_gene: NA; v_gene: TRBV9
CDR3aa: CASSLGAAALNEQFF; CDR3nt: TGTGCCAGCAGCTTAGGGGCCGCGGCCCTAAATGAGCAGTTCTTC; abundance: NA; j_gene: TRBJ2-1; d_gene: NA; v_gene: TRBV13
CDR3aa: CASSIVSGWTEAFF; CDR3nt: TGTGCCAGTAGTATAGTCTCGGGATGGACTGAAGCTTTCTTT; abundance: NA; j_gene: TRBJ1-1; d_gene: NA; v_gene: TRBV19
CDR3aa: CASSDDRGVGGYTF; CDR3nt: TGTGCCAGCAGCGACGACCGGGGAGTGGGGGGCTACACCTTC; abundance: NA; j_gene: TRBJ1-2; d_gene: NA; v_gene: TRBV9
CDR3aa: CASSRGGASYEQYF; CDR3nt: TGTGCCAGCAGCAGAGGAGGAGCTTCCTACGAGCAGTACTTC; abundance: NA; j_gene: TRBJ2-7; d_gene: NA; v_gene: TRBV9
CDR3aa: CARDYSNQPQHF; CDR3nt: TGCGCACGAGATTATAGCAATCAGCCCCAGCATTTT; abundance: few; j_gene: TRBJ1-5; d_gene: NA; v_gene: TRBV23-1
CDR3aa: CASGQFPYSNQPQHF; CDR3nt: TGTGCCAGCGGCCAATTTCCCTATAGCAATCAGCCCCAGCATTTT; abundance: NA; j_gene: TRBJ1-5; d_gene: NA; v_gene: TRBV16
CDR3aa: CASSPTGTLRGEQFF; CDR3nt: TGTGCCAGCAGTCCCACCGGGACATTGCGGGGTGAGCAGTTCTTC; abundance: NA; j_gene: TRBJ2-1; d_gene: NA; v_gene: TRBV28
CDR3aa: CASSHTGHNTEAFF; CDR3nt: TGTGCCAGCAGCCACACGGGACACAACACTGAAGCTTTCTTT; abundance: NA; j_gene: TRBJ1-1; d_gene: NA; v_gene: TRBV5-6
CDR3aa: CASSIGTEAYEQYF; CDR3nt: TGTGCCAGTAGTATTGGGACAGAAGCCTACGAGCAGTACTTC; abundance: once; j_gene: TRBJ2-7; d_gene: TRBD1; v_gene: TRBV19
CDR3aa: CASSLSRGVILWETQYF; CDR3nt: TGTGCCAGCAGCTTATCACGGGGGGTCATCCTATGGGAGACCCAGTACTTC; abundance: NA; j_gene: TRBJ2-5; d_gene: TRBD2; v_gene: TRBV7-9
CDR3aa: CASSLQGMNNEQFF; CDR3nt: TGTGCCAGTAGCCTGCAGGGGATGAACAATGAGCAGTTCTTC; abundance: NA; j_gene: TRBJ2-1; d_gene: NA; v_gene: TRBV19
CDR3aa: CASSLAPSGRPYNEQFF; CDR3nt: TGCGCCAGCAGCTTGGCCCCTAGCGGGAGGCCCTACAATGAGCAGTTCTTC; abundance: once; j_gene: TRBJ2-1; d_gene: TRBD2; v_gene: TRBV5-1
CDR3aa: CASSPGLAGVEQYF; CDR3nt: TGTGCCAGCAGTCCGGGACTAGCGGGAGTCGAGCAGTACTTC; abundance: NA; j_gene: TRBJ2-7; d_gene: TRBD2; v_gene: TRBV2
CDR3aa: CASSLEGSGQPQHF; CDR3nt: TGCGCCAGCAGCTTGGAAGGGTCAGGTCAGCCCCAGCATTTT; abundance: NA; j_gene: TRBJ1-5; d_gene: NA; v_gene: TRBV5-1
CDR3aa: CAISPGGRNTEAFF; CDR3nt: TGTGCCATCAGCCCCGGGGGGAGGAACACTGAAGCTTTCTTT; abundance: NA; j_gene: TRBJ1-1; d_gene: NA; v_gene: TRBV10-3
CDR3aa: CASLGGGELFF; CDR3nt: TGTGCCAGCCTAGGGGGCGGGGAGCTGTTTTTT; abundance: NA; j_gene: TRBJ2-2; d_gene: NA; v_gene: TRBV27
CDR3aa: CASSLEGGLTYEQYF; CDR3nt: TGTGCCAGCAGCTTAGAGGGGGGGCTTACCTACGAGCAGTACTTC; abundance: NA; j_gene: TRBJ2-7; d_gene: NA; v_gene: TRBV11-2
CDR3aa: CASSLVQGSRYGYTF; CDR3nt: TGTGCCAGCAGCTTAGTACAGGGTTCTCGTTATGGCTACACCTTC; abundance: NA; j_gene: TRBJ1-2; d_gene: NA; v_gene: TRBV7-2
CDR3aa: CASRESTGGDEKLFF; CDR3nt: TGTGCCAGCAGGGAGTCGACAGGGGGAGACGAAAAACTGTTTTTT; abundance: NA; j_gene: TRBJ1-4; d_gene: TRBD1; v_gene: TRBV25-1
CDR3aa: CASSLTTHEQYF; CDR3nt: TGTGCCAGCAGCTTAACTACCCACGAGCAGTACTTC; abundance: NA; j_gene: TRBJ2-7; d_gene: NA; v_gene: TRBV7-8
CDR3aa: CAIGQNTEAFF; CDR3nt: TGTGCCATCGGACAGAACACTGAAGCTTTCTTT; abundance: NA; j_gene: TRBJ1-1; d_gene: NA; v_gene: TRBV7-9
CDR3aa: CASRPGPGQPQETQYF; CDR3nt: TGTGCCAGCAGGCCAGGCCCGGGACAGCCCCAAGAGACCCAGTACTTC; abundance: NA; j_gene: TRBJ2-5; d_gene: TRBD1; v_gene: TRBV27
CDR3aa: CASSPTPSPAFF; CDR3nt: TGTGCCAGCAGTCCCACCCCTTCGCCAGCTTTCTTT; abundance: few; j_gene: TRBJ1-1; d_gene: NA; v_gene: TRBV27
CDR3aa: CASSLVDRTYNYGYTF; CDR3nt: TGTGCCAGCAGCTTGGTGGACAGAACGTATAACTATGGCTACACCTTC; abundance: NA; j_gene: TRBJ1-2; d_gene: NA; v_gene: TRBV28
CDR3aa: CASSLYRANTGELFF; CDR3nt: TGTGCCAGCAGCTTATACCGGGCAAACACCGGGGAGCTGTTTTTT; abundance: NA; j_gene: TRBJ2-2; d_gene: NA; v_gene: TRBV11-2